Listed here is a single TCR beta chain. The record originates from a study of blood T cell repertoires in COVID-19. Method: immunoSEQ multiplex PCR; TCRdb's copy keeps in-frame clones and lacks some. In the table there are roughly 80,000 clones, about 90% of which are singletons. The sequence was obtained from a middle-aged man with active COVID-19. Sequencing was performed on peripheral blood.

The CDR3 sequence is CAWAPQGNQPQHF. CDR3 nucleotides: TGTGCCTGGGCACCCCAGGGGAATCAGCCCCAGCATTTT. This sequence joins TRBV30 and TRBJ1-5, with D perhaps matching TRBD1 (6 bases). Germline CDR1 GTSNPN, CDR2 SVGIG (reference sequence). V was cut by 5 bases and J by 4 bases, with 12 bases left in between. The CDR3 covers 13 residues.